The subject of this entry is one T cell receptor beta chain. As yet, its antigen is unknown. The sample originates from a study of T cells expressing NK-cell markers. Study information: Out of eight donors sequenced, seven tested HCMV-seropositive and the remaining one seronegative.

The germline gives CDR1 MGHRA, CDR2 YSYEKL. The CDR3 totals 16 residues. Following a re-call of the 5' RACE reads, TCRdb has one entry per CDR3 protein and lacks DNA. Its table records 200,000 to 300,000 distinct CDR3 sequences. Study-wide results and caveats: The leading position in the CD3+CD56-NKG2C+ fraction of a few donors also went to these clonotypes.

This clonotype was obtained from a man younger than 35 in good health. Material: blood T cells: a sorted CD56 or NKG2C T cell subset, CD4+ or CD8+ T cells, or bulk PBMC T cells (not recorded which). The chain combines TRBV4-1 with TRBJ2-1; the D call from TCRdb, TRBD2, cannot be confirmed without DNA. CDR3 region: CASSPVPSGRNNEQFF.